One and the same sample provided the 8 T cell receptor beta chains below, sequenced in a study of cytomegalovirus exposure and HLA in healthy donors. The study ran its PCR with 60 Vbeta and 13 Jbeta primers. Sequencing was performed with immunoSEQ multiplex PCR; in TCRdb, only in-frame clones are kept and a portion is missing. The sample consists of 200,000 or so clones, over 60% of them appearing once. Specimen: PBMCs. These receptor sequences come from a man between 35 and 55 years old in good health and CMV-seronegative.

The chain carries TRBV18 and TRBJ1-1; D possibly corresponds to TRBD1 (5 bases). V was trimmed by 6 bases and J by 1 base, leaving 15 bases between them. CDR1 and CDR2 from the germline V gene are KGHSH and LQKENI. This CDR3 is built from 15 residues. As DNA, the CDR3 is TGTGCCAGCTCCCAGGGTTTGCTCTCGAACACTGAAGCTTTCTTT. This encodes CASSQGLLSNTEAFF. The full variable domain, its missing parts supplied by reference TRBV18 and TRBJ1-1, is NAGVMQNPRHLVRRRGQEARLRCSPMKGHSHVYWYRQLPEEGLKFMVYLQKENIIDESGMPKERFSAEFPKEGPSILRIQQVVRGDSAAYFCASSQGLLSNTEAFFGQGTRLTVV.

The V call is TRBV29-1, the J call TRBJ1-2; D possibly corresponds to TRBD1 (5 bases). V lost 5 bases, J lost 3 bases, and 7 bases lay in between. This CDR3 has 11 residues. Germline V gives CDR1 SQVTM, CDR2 ANQGSEA. DNA of the CDR3: TGCAGCGTTCAGGGTGACTATGGCTACACCTTC. Translated: CSVQGDYGYTF.

The V and J genes are TRBV19 and TRBJ1-5; D gene ambiguous. CDR1 is LNHDA, CDR2 SQIVND, per germline (reference sequence). The V gene lost 2 bases and the J gene lost 3 bases, with 11 bases spanning the gap. The CDR3 consists of 15 residues. The chain's CDR3 is CASSIMKETNQPQHF. Written as DNA, the CDR3 is TGTGCCAGTAGTATAATGAAGGAGACCAATCAGCCCCAGCATTTT.

The rearrangement joins TRBV4-3 to TRBJ2-3; the D gene is possibly TRBD1 (6 bases). V dropped 6 bases and J dropped 2 bases, with 15 bases sitting between them. CDR3 length: 15 amino acids. The V gene's germline CDR1 is LGHNA and CDR2 YSLEER. The CDR3 reads CASRQQGKDTDTQYF. CDR3 nucleotides: TGCGCCAGCAGGCAACAGGGAAAGGACACAGATACGCAGTATTTT.

The rearrangement uses TRBV5-4 and TRBJ1-2, with no clear D. CDR1 SGHNT and CDR2 YYREEE come from the germline V gene (reference sequence). V was clipped by 4 bases and J by 8 bases, with 21 bases between them. The CDR3 contains 15 residues. The CDR3 region is CASSTLFWRAGGYTF. The CDR3 region has the DNA TGTGCCAGCAGCACACTTTTTTGGCGGGCAGGCGGCTACACCTTC. Filled out from reference TRBV5-4 and TRBJ1-2, the complete variable domain reads ETGVTQSPTHLIKTRGQQVTLRCSSQSGHNTVSWYQQALGQGPQFIFQYYREEENGRGNFPPRFSGLQFPNYSSELNVNALELDDSALYLCASSTLFWRAGGYTFGSGTRLTVV.

The CDR3 DNA is TGTGCCAGCAGGAGGCGGCGGGGAAATGAGCAGTTCTTC. Translation gives CASRRRRGNEQFF. This chain uses TRBV7-2 with TRBJ2-1; tentatively, D is TRBD2 (6 bases). V shed 6 bases and J shed 7 bases, with 13 bases lying between them. There are 13 residues in the CDR3. From germline, CDR1 is SGHTA and CDR2 FQGNSA.

CDR3 residues: CASSFETLQVSYEQYF. CDR3 nucleotides: TGTGCCAGCAGCTTTGAGACCTTACAGGTCTCCTACGAGCAGTACTTC. This sequence joins TRBV11-2 and TRBJ2-7; possible D gene TRBD1, 5 bases. This CDR3 comprises 16 residues. Germline V CDR1 and CDR2: SGHAT, FQNNGV. V lost 3 bases, J lost 0 bases, and 15 bases lay in between.

This clone was observed a handful of times. This rearrangement joins TRBV19 to TRBJ1-1, with 8 bases that match TRBD1. V shed 5 bases and J 5 bases; nucleotides not matched to a gene: 10. This CDR3 has 15 residues. Germline V gene data show CDR1 as LNHDA and CDR2 as SQIVND (reference sequence). The chain's CDR3 is CASSPLQGARTEAFF. The CDR3, as DNA: TGTGCCAGTAGTCCCCTCCAGGGGGCGCGGACTGAAGCTTTCTTT.